These T cell receptor beta chains were read from a single sample in a study of T cell responses to AZD1222 COVID-19 vaccine. Assay used: immunoSEQ multiplex PCR; TCRdb lists only in-frame clones, some missing. In the table there are around 130,000 clones, 85% to 95% of which are singletons. Material: peripheral blood, obtained on day 0 of AZD1222 vaccination. Receptor source: an adult in good health. Each CDR3 is given with its conserved first and last residue. The D gene is left open where the match is weak. The size of a clone is reported for some rows only, either as once, few or many, or as a class for expanded clones.

clone_size	cdr3_length	d_call	v_call	j_call	cdr3_nt	cdr3_aa
few	15	TRBD2	TRBV9	TRBJ2-1	TGTGCCAGCAGCTTCAGCGGGGGGGAATACAATGAGCAGTTCTTC	CASSFSGGEYNEQFF
.	14	.	TRBV7-9	TRBJ1-2	TGTGCCAGCAGCTTACACCTTAGCGGGGGAGGCTACACCTTC	CASSLHLSGGGYTF
.	13	.	TRBV11-2	TRBJ2-5	TGTGCCAGCAGCTTGGGGCGGGAAGAGACCCAGTACTTC	CASSLGREETQYF
.	15	.	TRBV7-8	TRBJ1-5	TGTGCCAGCAGCCAAAACAGGAATAGCAATCAGCCCCAGCATTTT	CASSQNRNSNQPQHF
.	12	.	TRBV10-2	TRBJ1-3	TGCGCCAGCAGTGAGCTAGGGGGCACCATATATTTT	CASSELGGTIYF
.	14	.	TRBV4-2	TRBJ2-7	TGTGCCAGCAGCCAAGTACCGGGTACCTACGAGCAGTACTTC	CASSQVPGTYEQYF
.	13	TRBD1	TRBV5-1	TRBJ1-2	TGCGCCAGCAGCTCCGGGACAGACTATGGCTACACCTTC	CASSSGTDYGYTF
.	12	.	TRBV6-6	TRBJ1-1	TGTGCCACCGGGGCCCTGAACACTGAAGCTTTCTTT	CATGALNTEAFF
once	17	.	TRBV14	TRBJ2-2	TGTGCCAGCAGCCCTCGTAACCTGGGGCCCAACACCGGGGAGCTGTTTTTT	CASSPRNLGPNTGELFF
.	13	.	TRBV12-5	TRBJ1-5	TGTGCTAGTGGGCCAGGGCAAGAACAGCCCCAGCATTTT	CASGPGQEQPQHF
.	15	TRBD1	TRBV6-5	TRBJ1-1	TGTGCCACCATTCTACGCAGGGGGCAGGACACTGAAGCTTTCTTT	CATILRRGQDTEAFF
.	17	TRBD2	TRBV7-9	TRBJ2-3	TGTGCCAGCAGTCGAGAACTAGCGGGGGCGCTCAGGGATACGCAGTATTTT	CASSRELAGALRDTQYF
.	11	.	TRBV12-3/TRBV12-4	TRBJ2-3	TGTGCCAGCAGTTTAGGCAGGGGGCAGTATTTT	CASSLGRGQYF
.	14	.	TRBV6-1	TRBJ1-3	TGTGCCAGCAGTGAATCATATCGCGGGGACACCATATATTTT	CASSESYRGDTIYF
.	15	TRBD1	TRBV18	TRBJ2-2	TGTGCCAGCTCCCCGCGGACAGGGGAAACCGGGGAGCTGTTTTTT	CASSPRTGETGELFF
.	19	TRBD2	TRBV4-1	TRBJ2-5	TGCGCCAGCAGCCCCCCGACTTTAGCGGGGGGCCTAATTCAAGAGACCCAGTACTTC	CASSPPTLAGGLIQETQYF
.	11	.	TRBV20-1	TRBJ2-1	TGCAGTGCTAGGAGAGGGAATGAGCAGTTCTTC	CSARRGNEQFF
.	14	TRBD1	TRBV19	TRBJ2-7	TGTGCCAGTAGTACAACCGGGACAGGATACGAGCAGTACTTC	CASSTTGTGYEQYF
.	13	.	TRBV10-3	TRBJ2-1	TGTGCCATCAGGGTACAGGCTAACAATGAGCAGTTCTTC	CAIRVQANNEQFF
.	14	TRBD1	TRBV7-2	TRBJ1-2	TGTGCCAGCAGCATCAACAGGGGATTCTATGGCTACACCTTC	CASSINRGFYGYTF
.	14	.	TRBV7-2	TRBJ2-7	TGTGCCAGCAGCCGCCTAGGGACTTCGTACGAGCAGTACTTC	CASSRLGTSYEQYF
.	18	.	TRBV15	TRBJ1-3	TGTGCCACCAGCAGAGCAGGGTTGGGGCCCGTAGCCGGAAACACCATATATTTT	CATSRAGLGPVAGNTIYF
.	13	.	TRBV3-1/TRBV3-2	TRBJ1-2	TGTGCCAGCAGCCAAGAGTACAGGTATGGCTACACCTTC	CASSQEYRYGYTF
.	15	.	TRBV30	TRBJ1-2	TGTGCCTGGAGTTCCACAGGGTTCACTGGCTATGGCTACACCTTC	CAWSSTGFTGYGYTF
.	14	TRBD1	TRBV19	TRBJ2-7	TGTGCCAGTAGTAAGACAGGGACAACCTACGAGCAGTACTTC	CASSKTGTTYEQYF
.	14	.	TRBV6-5	TRBJ1-6	TGTGCCAGCAGCGCAGGACCGTATAATTCACCCCTCCACTTT	CASSAGPYNSPLHF
.	16	TRBD1	TRBV5-1	TRBJ1-1	TGCGCCAGCAGCCCACGGACAGGGCTCGGTGTGACTGAAGCTTTCTTT	CASSPRTGLGVTEAFF
.	14	.	TRBV25-1	TRBJ2-1	TGTGCCAGCAGTCGGGGGATCTCCTACAATGAGCAGTTCTTC	CASSRGISYNEQFF
.	13	.	TRBV6-1	TRBJ1-5	TGTGCCAGCAGTGAAAGGGAGAAGCAGCCCCAGCATTTT	CASSEREKQPQHF
.	14	TRBD1	TRBV2	TRBJ1-2	TGTGCCAGCAGGCTACAGGGGGGTGGCTATGGCTACACCTTC	CASRLQGGGYGYTF
.	14	TRBD1	TRBV5-1	TRBJ1-2	TGCGCCAGCAGCTTCGGGACAGGGGGTTCATCGTACACCTTC	CASSFGTGGSSYTF
.	13	.	TRBV4-2	TRBJ2-7	TGTGCCAGCAGCCAAGATCCCGCCAGCGAGCAGTACTTC	CASSQDPASEQYF
.	11	.	TRBV7-2	TRBJ2-5	TGTGCCAGCAGCCCCGGCGAGACCCAGTACTTC	CASSPGETQYF
.	16	.	TRBV7-8	TRBJ1-4	TGTGCCAGCAGCTTATGGGGGGCGCGATCTAATGAAAAACTGTTTTTT	CASSLWGARSNEKLFF
.	16	.	TRBV23-1	TRBJ1-6	TGCGCCAGCAGTCAAACAGGGAACTCCTATAATTCACCCCTCCACTTT	CASSQTGNSYNSPLHF
.	16	TRBD2	TRBV5-6	TRBJ2-2	TGTGCCAGCAGCTTGGCCCCCGGGGGGGCGTGGGGGGAGCTGTTTTTT	CASSLAPGGAWGELFF
few	12	.	TRBV7-9	TRBJ2-7	TGTGCCAGCAGCTTAAGCAAGGCCGAGCAGTACTTC	CASSLSKAEQYF
.	15	TRBD1	TRBV9	TRBJ2-7	TGTGCCAGCAGCCCCGGACAGGGTCGCTCCTACGAGCAGTACTTC	CASSPGQGRSYEQYF
.	14	TRBD1	TRBV5-1	TRBJ2-3	TGCGCCAGCAGCTTAGACAGGGGAAACATTACGCAGTATTTT	CASSLDRGNITQYF
.	13	.	TRBV28	TRBJ2-5	TGTGCCAGCAGGGGGAAGGGGAGGGAGACCCAGTACTTC	CASRGKGRETQYF
.	13	.	TRBV3-1/TRBV3-2	TRBJ1-6	TGTGCCAGCAGCCAAAACGGGAATTCACCCCTCCACTTT	CASSQNGNSPLHF
.	14	.	TRBV9	TRBJ1-2	TGTGCCAGCAGCGCTCTCGGAAGCAGCTATGGCTACACCTTC	CASSALGSSYGYTF